This T cell receptor beta chain was captured by sequencing in a study of blood T cell repertoires in COVID-19. Study-level background: Material from acute and convalescent COVID-19 was sourced from the United States, Italy and Spain. Nucleic acid was either cDNA or gDNA, and it came from T cells, B-cell-depleted T cells, or PBMCs.

This clone was observed a handful of times. With 0 bases clipped from V and 7 bases from J, the junction kept 8 bases outside the gene matches. Germline CDR1 and CDR2: SGHDT and YYEEEE. The CDR3 runs 15 residues. Source study methods: Amplifying reference gene primers gave estimates of nucleated cell counts. The repertoire was sequenced with immunoSEQ multiplex PCR; TCRdb's copy has only in-frame clones and lacks some. V, J and clone size derive from that table, while D and trimming were established from the DNA sequence. The table has some 250,000 clones, over 70% seen once. Sequencing was carried out using peripheral blood. The receptor's source is a woman of 80 years or more with acute or convalescent COVID-19. The chain carries TRBV5-6 and TRBJ2-7, with 9 bases that match TRBD1. The CDR3 DNA reads as TGTGCCAGCAGCTTGGGTGACAGGGGGTTTCGGGAGCAGTACTTC. Translated: CASSLGDRGFREQYF.